The source of this T cell receptor beta chain is a study of cytomegalovirus exposure and HLA in healthy donors. As for the study in general: The 500 to 850 first-cohort repertoires and the 110 or so validation repertoires shared the same platform, a later analysis reported.

As concerns this clone: Its matching antigen is unknown.

This CDR3 has 17 amino acids. The germline gives CDR1 SGHDT, CDR2 YYEEEE. V was trimmed by 1 base and J by 1 base, leaving 17 bases between them. Assay: immunoSEQ multiplex PCR; the TCRdb copy retains only in-frame clones and omits some. The profile shows under 80,000 clones, approximately 93% of them singletons. General study findings and limits: The authors listed 150 to 200 TCR beta chains as cytomegalovirus-associated.

Material for sequencing was PBMCs. This sequence was found in a woman between 18 and 29 years old in good health and CMV-seronegative. The V call is TRBV5-6, the J call TRBJ2-5, with D perhaps TRBD1 (6 bases). CDR3 sequence: CASSLLGTPNSQETQYF. CDR3 nucleotide sequence: TGTGCCAGCAGCTTGCTGGGGACACCGAACTCCCAAGAGACCCAGTACTTC.